This T cell receptor beta chain derives from a study of low-dose radiotherapy and immunotherapy resistance in tumors. Overall study: Radiation delivery to Cohort 1 consisted of 0.5 Gy per fraction every 2 weeks, summing to 6.5 Gy. Intravenous ipilimumab 1 mg/kg every six weeks was given with nivolumab 240 mg every two weeks.

Time point given: after trial treatment. Treatment of the sample: LDRT plus nivolumab, ipilimumab, low-dose cyclophosphamide and aspirin (RACIN trial). The study gave donors nivolumab, ipilimumab, aspirin, low-dose cyclophosphamide and low-dose radiotherapy. Advanced solid tumors lacking tumor-infiltrating lymphocytes were present in eligible patients. Trimming cost V 2 bases and J 1 base, with 20 bases left between them. Germline V gene lookup returns CDR1 LGHDT and CDR2 YNNKEL (reference sequence). This CDR3 is 18 amino acids long. TRAV- and TRBV-specific primers were used for first-strand cDNA, which covered alpha and beta chains. TCRs were put through 20 to 25 PCR cycles of amplification with Phusion. A constant-region primer and the V-primer adapter served as the primer pair. TCRdb passed the reads through MiXCR, listing each CDR3 protein once. The data contain 100,000 or so distinct CDR3 sequences, under 25% of them singletons.

This clonotype was counted ten times or more. The input for sequencing was PBMCs, taken after low-dose radiotherapy plus immunotherapy. The rearrangement links TRBV3-1 to TRBJ2-5, with D tentatively TRBD1 or TRBD2 (6 bases each). The receptor was isolated from a male donor with prostate cancer. The CDR3 DNA follows: TGTGCCAGCAGCCAAATTGGCGGCCGGGGGCGCAGCCAAGAGACCCAGTACTTC. Translation: CASSQIGGRGRSQETQYF.